This T cell receptor beta chain is from a study of control samples from healthy donors and cancer patients. Libraries were prepared by immunoSEQ multiplex PCR; TCRdb keeps only in-frame clonotypes and omits some of them. The sample shows under 75,000 clones, approximately 90% of them seen only once. Germline values: CDR1 DFQATT, CDR2 SNEGSKA (reference sequence). J gave up 4 bases and V 3 bases, and 5 bases lay outside the gene matches. The CDR3 consists of 14 residues. The clonotype was recovered from a woman in her forties or fifties with colorectal cancer. V and J are TRBV20-1 and TRBJ2-7; TRBD2 matches 11 bases. Sequenced material: PBMCs. The CDR3 DNA is TGCAGTGCTAGTGAGCCTAGCGGGGGGTACGAGCAGTACTTC. It is translated as CSASEPSGGYEQYF.